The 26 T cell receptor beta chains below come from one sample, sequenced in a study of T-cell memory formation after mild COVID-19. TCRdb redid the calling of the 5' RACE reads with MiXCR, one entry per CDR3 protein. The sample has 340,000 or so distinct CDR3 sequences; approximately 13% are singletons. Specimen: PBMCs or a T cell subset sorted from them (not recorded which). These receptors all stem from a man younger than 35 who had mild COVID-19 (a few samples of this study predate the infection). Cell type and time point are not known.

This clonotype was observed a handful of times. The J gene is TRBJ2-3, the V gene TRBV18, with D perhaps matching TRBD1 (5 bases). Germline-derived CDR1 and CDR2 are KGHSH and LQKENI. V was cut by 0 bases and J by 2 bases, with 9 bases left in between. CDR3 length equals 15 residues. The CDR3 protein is CASSPPRGLTDTQYF. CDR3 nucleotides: TGTGCCAGCTCACCACCAAGGGGCCTCACAGATACGCAGTATTTT.

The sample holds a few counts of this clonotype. The CDR3 DNA reads TGTGCCAGCAGTTACTCGGGACAAGGACAGCCCCAGCATTTT. Translating it yields CASSYSGQGQPQHF. The gene calls are TRBV6-5 and TRBJ1-5; D might be TRBD1 (6 bases). Trimming left V 0 bases short and J 7 bases short, with 10 bases between. Germline loops: CDR1 MNHEY, CDR2 SVGAGI. The CDR3 runs 14 residues.

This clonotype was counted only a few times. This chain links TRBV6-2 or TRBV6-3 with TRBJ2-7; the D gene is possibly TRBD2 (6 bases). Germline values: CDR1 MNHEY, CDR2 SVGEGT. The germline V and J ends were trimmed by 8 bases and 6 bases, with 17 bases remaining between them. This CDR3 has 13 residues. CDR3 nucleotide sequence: TGTGCCAGCCGACCGTCGGGGGTGGGCGAGCAGTACGTC. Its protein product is CASRPSGVGEQYV.

Written as DNA, the CDR3 is TGTGCCAGCAGCTTAGTTGTCGGACAGGGGGCGGGTGAGCAGTACTTC. Translating gives CASSLVVGQGAGEQYF. The chain has TRBV7-2 and TRBJ2-7; 11 nucleotides agree with TRBD1. CDR1 SGHTA and CDR2 FQGNSA come from the germline V gene. The CDR3 has 16 residues. V shed 1 base, J shed 7 bases, and the junction held 9 bases outside the gene matches.

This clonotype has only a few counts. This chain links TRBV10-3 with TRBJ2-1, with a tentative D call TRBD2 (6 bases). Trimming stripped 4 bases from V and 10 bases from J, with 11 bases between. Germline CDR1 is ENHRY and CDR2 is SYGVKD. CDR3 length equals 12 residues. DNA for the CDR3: TGTGCCATCAGTGCGGGGACTGGCGAGCAGTTCTTC. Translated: CAISAGTGEQFF.

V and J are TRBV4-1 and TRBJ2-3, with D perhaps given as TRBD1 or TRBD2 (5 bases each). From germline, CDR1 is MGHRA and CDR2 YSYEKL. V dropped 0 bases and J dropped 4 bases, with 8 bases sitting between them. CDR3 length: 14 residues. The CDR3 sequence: CASSQDLGADTQYF. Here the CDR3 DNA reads TGCGCCAGCAGCCAAGATCTGGGGGCAGATACGCAGTATTTT.

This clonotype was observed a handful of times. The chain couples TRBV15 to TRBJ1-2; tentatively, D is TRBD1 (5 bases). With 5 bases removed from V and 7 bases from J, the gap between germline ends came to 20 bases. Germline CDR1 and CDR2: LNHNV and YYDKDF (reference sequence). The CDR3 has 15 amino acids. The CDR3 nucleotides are TGTGCCACCAGCGGGATTTGGGCAGGGCACGGTGGCTACACCTTC. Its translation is CATSGIWAGHGGYTF.

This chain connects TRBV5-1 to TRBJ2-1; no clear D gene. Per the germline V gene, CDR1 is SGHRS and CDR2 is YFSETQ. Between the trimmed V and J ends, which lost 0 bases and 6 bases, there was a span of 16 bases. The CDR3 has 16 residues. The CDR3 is CASSLATSGLFNEQFF. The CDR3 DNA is TGCGCCAGCAGCTTGGCCACTTCCGGGTTGTTCAATGAGCAGTTCTTC.

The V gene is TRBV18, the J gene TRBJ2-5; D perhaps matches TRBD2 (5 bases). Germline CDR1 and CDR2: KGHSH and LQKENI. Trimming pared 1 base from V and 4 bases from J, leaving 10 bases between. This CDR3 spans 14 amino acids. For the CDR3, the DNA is TGTGCCAGCTCACCACTGGGAAGCGGAGAGACCCAGTACTTC. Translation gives CASSPLGSGETQYF.

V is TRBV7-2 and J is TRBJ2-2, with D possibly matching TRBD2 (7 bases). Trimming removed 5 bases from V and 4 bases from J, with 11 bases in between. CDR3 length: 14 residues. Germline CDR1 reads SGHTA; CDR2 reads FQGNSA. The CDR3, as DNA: TGTGCCAGCAGCCGCGGGGGCCGCACCGGGGAGCTGTTTTTT. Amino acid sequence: CASSRGGRTGELFF.

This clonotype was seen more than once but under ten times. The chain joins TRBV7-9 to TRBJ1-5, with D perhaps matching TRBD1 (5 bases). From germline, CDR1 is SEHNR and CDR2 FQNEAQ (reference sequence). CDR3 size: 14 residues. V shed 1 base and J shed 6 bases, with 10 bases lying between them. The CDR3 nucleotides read TGTGCCAGCAGCTTAGGGGGGGAAAGTCAGCCCCAGCATTTT. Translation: CASSLGGESQPQHF.

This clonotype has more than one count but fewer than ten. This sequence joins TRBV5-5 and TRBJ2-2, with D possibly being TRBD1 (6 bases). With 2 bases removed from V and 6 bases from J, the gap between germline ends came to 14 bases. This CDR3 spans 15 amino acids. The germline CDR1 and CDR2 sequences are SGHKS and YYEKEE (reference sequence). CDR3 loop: CASSLIRGRAGELFF. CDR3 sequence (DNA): TGTGCCAGCAGCTTAATCAGGGGCAGGGCCGGGGAGCTGTTTTTT.

The chain's CDR3 is CASSSLSGGAGETQYF. The CDR3 region has the DNA TGTGCCAGCAGCTCCCTCAGCGGGGGGGCGGGAGAGACCCAGTACTTC. The chain uses TRBV11-2 and TRBJ2-5, with 10 nucleotides matching TRBD2. This CDR3 is built from 16 residues. CDR1 SGHAT and CDR2 FQNNGV come from the germline V gene. Germline trimming cut 4 bases from V and 4 bases from J; bases unmatched to any gene: 9. Looking up the rest from reference TRBV11-2 and TRBJ2-5 gives the full variable domain: EAGVAQSPRYKIIEKRQSVAFWCNPISGHATLYWYQQILGQGPKLLIQFQNNGVVDDSQLPKDRFSAERLKGVDSTLKIQPAKLEDSAVYLCASSSLSGGAGETQYFGPGTRLLVL.

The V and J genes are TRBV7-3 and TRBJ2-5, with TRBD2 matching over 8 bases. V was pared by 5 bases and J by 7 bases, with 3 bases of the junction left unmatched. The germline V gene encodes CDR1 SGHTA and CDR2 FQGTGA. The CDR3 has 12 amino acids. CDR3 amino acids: CASSPGGVTQYF. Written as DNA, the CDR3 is TGTGCCAGCAGCCCGGGGGGGGTGACCCAGTACTTC. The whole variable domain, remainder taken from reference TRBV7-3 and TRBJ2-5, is GAGVSQTPSNKVTEKGKYVELRCDPISGHTALYWYRQSLGQGPEFLIYFQGTGAADDSGLPNDRFFAVRPEGSVSTLKIQRTERGDSAVYLCASSPGGVTQYFGPGTRLLVL.

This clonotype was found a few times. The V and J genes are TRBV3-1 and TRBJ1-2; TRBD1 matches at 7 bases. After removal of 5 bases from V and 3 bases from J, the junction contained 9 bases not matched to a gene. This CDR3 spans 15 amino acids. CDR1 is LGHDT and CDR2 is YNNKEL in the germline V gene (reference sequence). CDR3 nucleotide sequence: TGTGCCAGCAGCAAATGGGACAGTCCGGACTATGGCTACACCTTC. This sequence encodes CASSKWDSPDYGYTF.

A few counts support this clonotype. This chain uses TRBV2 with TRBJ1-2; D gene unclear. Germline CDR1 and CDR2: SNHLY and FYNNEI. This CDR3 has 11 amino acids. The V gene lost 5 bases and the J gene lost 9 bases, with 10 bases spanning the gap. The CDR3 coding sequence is TGTGCCAGCAGTACCACTATCCGCTACACCTTC. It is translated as CASSTTIRYTF.

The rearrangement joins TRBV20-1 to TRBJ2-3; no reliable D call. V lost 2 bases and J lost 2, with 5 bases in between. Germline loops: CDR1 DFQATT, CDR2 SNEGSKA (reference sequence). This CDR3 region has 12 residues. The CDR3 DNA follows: TGCAGTGCTAGAATCCCCACAGATACGCAGTATTTT. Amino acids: CSARIPTDTQYF.

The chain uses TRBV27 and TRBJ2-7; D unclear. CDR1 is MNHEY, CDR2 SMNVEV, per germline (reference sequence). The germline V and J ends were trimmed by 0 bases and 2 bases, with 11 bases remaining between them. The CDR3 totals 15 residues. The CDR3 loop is CASSLSPDPAYEQYF. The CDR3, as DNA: TGTGCCAGCAGTTTATCGCCGGACCCGGCCTACGAGCAGTACTTC.

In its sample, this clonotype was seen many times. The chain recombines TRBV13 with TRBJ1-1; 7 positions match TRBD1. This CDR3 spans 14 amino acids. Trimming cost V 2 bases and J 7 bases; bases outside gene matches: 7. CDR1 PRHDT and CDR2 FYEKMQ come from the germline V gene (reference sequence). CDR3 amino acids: CASSLRGQRYEAFF. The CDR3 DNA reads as TGTGCCAGCAGCTTAAGGGGACAGAGGTATGAAGCTTTCTTT.

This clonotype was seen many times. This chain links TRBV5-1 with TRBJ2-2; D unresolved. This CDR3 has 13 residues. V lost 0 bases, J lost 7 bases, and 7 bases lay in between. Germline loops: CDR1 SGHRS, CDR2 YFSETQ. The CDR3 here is CASSLAWDGELFF. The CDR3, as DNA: TGCGCCAGCAGCTTGGCCTGGGACGGGGAGCTGTTTTTT.

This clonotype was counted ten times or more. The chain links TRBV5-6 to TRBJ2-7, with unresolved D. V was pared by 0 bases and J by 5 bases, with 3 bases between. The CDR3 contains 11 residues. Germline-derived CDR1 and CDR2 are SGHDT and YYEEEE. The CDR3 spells CASSLGHEQYV. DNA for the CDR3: TGTGCCAGCAGCTTGGGTCACGAGCAGTACGTC.

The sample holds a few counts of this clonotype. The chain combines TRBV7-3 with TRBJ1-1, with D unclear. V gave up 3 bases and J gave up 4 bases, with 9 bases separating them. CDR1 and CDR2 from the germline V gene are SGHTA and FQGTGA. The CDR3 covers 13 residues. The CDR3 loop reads CASSFEGITEAFF. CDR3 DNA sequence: TGTGCCAGCAGCTTTGAGGGTATCACTGAAGCTTTCTTT.

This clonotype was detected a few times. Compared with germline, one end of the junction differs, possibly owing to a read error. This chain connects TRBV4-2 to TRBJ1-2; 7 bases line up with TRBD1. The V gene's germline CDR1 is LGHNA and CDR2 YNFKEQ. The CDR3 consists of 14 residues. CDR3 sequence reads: CSSSQGQLFYGYTF. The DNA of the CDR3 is TGTTCCAGCAGCCAGGGACAGTTATTCTATGGCTACACCTTC.

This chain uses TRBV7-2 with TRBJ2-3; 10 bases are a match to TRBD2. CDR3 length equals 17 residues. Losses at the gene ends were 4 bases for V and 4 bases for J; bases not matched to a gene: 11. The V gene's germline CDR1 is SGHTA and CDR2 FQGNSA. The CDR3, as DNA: TGTGCCAGCAGCTCCGGAGCGGGGGGGCTTGGCGCAGATACGCAGTATTTT. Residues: CASSSGAGGLGADTQYF.

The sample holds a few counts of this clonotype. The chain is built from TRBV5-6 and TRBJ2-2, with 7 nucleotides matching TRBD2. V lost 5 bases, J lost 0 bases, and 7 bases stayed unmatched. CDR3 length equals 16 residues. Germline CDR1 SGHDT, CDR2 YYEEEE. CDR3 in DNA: TGTGCCAGCAGGGGGGGAGGGCAGCCGAACACCGGGGAGCTGTTTTTT. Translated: CASRGGGQPNTGELFF.

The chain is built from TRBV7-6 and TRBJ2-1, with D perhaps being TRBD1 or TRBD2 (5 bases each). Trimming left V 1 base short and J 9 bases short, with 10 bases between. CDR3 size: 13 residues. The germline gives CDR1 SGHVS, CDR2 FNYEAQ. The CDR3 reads CASSLGGEGEQFF. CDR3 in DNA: TGTGCCAGCAGCTTAGGAGGGGAAGGTGAGCAGTTCTTC.